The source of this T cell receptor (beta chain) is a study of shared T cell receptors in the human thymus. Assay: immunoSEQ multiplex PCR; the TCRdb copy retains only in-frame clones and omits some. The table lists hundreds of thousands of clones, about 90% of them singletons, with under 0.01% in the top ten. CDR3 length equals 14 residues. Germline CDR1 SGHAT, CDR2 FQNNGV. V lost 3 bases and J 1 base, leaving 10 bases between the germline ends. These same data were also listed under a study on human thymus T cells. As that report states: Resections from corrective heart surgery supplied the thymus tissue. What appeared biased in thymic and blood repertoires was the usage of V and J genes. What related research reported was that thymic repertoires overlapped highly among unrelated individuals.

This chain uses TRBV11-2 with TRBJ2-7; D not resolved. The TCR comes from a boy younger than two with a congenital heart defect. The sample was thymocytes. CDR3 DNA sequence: TGTGCCAGCAGCTTGACTCCAGCGTCCTACGAGCAGTACTTC. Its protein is CASSLTPASYEQYF. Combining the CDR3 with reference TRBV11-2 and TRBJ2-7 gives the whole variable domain EAGVAQSPRYKIIEKRQSVAFWCNPISGHATLYWYQQILGQGPKLLIQFQNNGVVDDSQLPKDRFSAERLKGVDSTLKIQPAKLEDSAVYLCASSLTPASYEQYFGPGTRLTVT.